One T cell receptor (beta chain) is described in this entry. Its antigen is not known. This entry belongs to a study of long-term antiretroviral therapy in people with HIV. The libraries were made with immunoSEQ v3.0 at survey level. Sequencing was performed with immunoSEQ multiplex PCR; in TCRdb, only in-frame clones are kept and a portion is missing. The sample has roughly 38,000 clones, 80% seen once. About 0.95-10 million cryopreserved PBMC were held in samples before DNA extraction. Overall study findings and caveats: Post-ART samples showed increased diversity that remained below transplant donor control levels. HIV repertoires showed narrower CDR3 length ranges than controls.

This material consisted of unsorted PBMCs, taken 3.4 years after starting antiretroviral therapy. This clonotype originated in a man aged 25-45 years with HIV.

The CDR3 coding sequence is TGCGCCAGCAGCCTCGGACAGGGGCCAACCGGGGAGCTGTTTTTT. Amino acids: CASSLGQGPTGELFF. This chain uses TRBV4-3 with TRBJ2-2; 9 bases align to TRBD1. Germline CDR1 and CDR2: LGHNA and YSLEER. This CDR3 is built from 15 residues. The J segment lost 5 bases and the V segment lost 4 bases, leaving 5 bases of the junction unmatched.